The next 15 T cell receptor beta chains were all read from a single sample in a study of tumor-infiltrating lymphocytes in primary liver carcinoma. Blood RNA originated from unsorted whole blood, with germline DNA additionally extracted. From roughly 470 ng total RNA, TCR beta cDNA was generated with a primer in the constant region. For TCR beta, libraries were produced by three nested multiplex PCR rounds using slightly modified ARM-PCR. Two initial PCR rounds of roughly 10 cycles each paired TRBV1-TRBV30 forward primers with a C-beta reverse primer. MiXCR, run by TCRdb on the multiplex PCR reads, gives a single entry per CDR3 protein. The sample consists of 300,000 to 350,000 distinct CDR3 sequences, around three fifths of them appearing once. Sample: peripheral blood. Receptor source: a man in his forties or fifties with primary liver carcinoma and hepatitis B virus infection.

Remarks on this clonotype: Sequence at one end of the junction differs from germline and may be a read error. The J gene is TRBJ2-1, the V gene TRBV11-2; D is undetermined. Germline V gene data show CDR1 as SGHAT and CDR2 as FQNNGV. This CDR3 has 11 amino acids. CDR3 bases: TGTGCCAGCAGCTTAGTACGGAAGCAGCTCTTC. Residues: CASSLVRKQLF.

The chain couples TRBV25-1 to TRBJ2-2; D remains ambiguous. V lost 9 bases and J 3 bases, leaving 11 bases between the germline ends. Looked up from germline, CDR1 is MGHDK and CDR2 is SYGVNS. This CDR3 comprises 13 residues. CDR3 DNA: TGTGCCAGGACTGAGCGATACACCGGGGAGCTGTTTTTT. Its translation is CARTERYTGELFF.

A remark on this clonotype: Just one base apart from a much larger clone, this may be a read error. The V call is TRBV12-3 or TRBV12-4, the J call TRBJ2-1; a possible D gene is TRBD2 (9 bases). This CDR3 has 22 residues. V was cut by 1 base and J by 4 bases, with 32 bases left in between. In DNA form, the CDR3 reads TGTGCCAGCAGTTTAGGGGGGGACAGGAGTGTTCGGCGGGAGGGTAGATACAATGAGCAGTTCTTC. Amino acid sequence: CASSLGGDRSVRREGRYNEQFF.

This clonotype was seen many times. The CDR3 region is CASSQVASGLLTYEQYF. CDR3 nucleotides: TGTGCCAGCAGCCAAGTGGCTAGCGGGTTACTAACCTACGAGCAGTACTTC. V gene TRBV4-2 combines with J gene TRBJ2-7; TRBD2 aligns across 8 bases. V lost 1 base to trimming and J lost 2 bases; unmatched junction nucleotides: 10. The CDR3 runs to 17 residues. Germline V gives CDR1 LGHNA, CDR2 YNFKEQ.

The chain recombines TRBV4-1 with TRBJ1-1, with 7 positions matching TRBD1. Germline CDR1 is MGHRA and CDR2 is YSYEKL. The CDR3 has 19 residues. Trimming cost V 6 bases and J 1 base; bases outside gene matches: 20. For the CDR3, the DNA is TGCGCCAGCAGACTAGGGGGGATAATCCTGACAGGGAAGAACACTGAAGCTTTCTTT. Protein: CASRLGGIILTGKNTEAFF.

About this clonotype: This may arise from a read error, as a much more abundant clone is one base away. This rearrangement joins TRBV6-5 to TRBJ2-5, with D perhaps TRBD1 (5 bases). CDR3 size: 13 residues. The V end lost 5 bases, the J end lost 7 bases, and 14 bases lay between the germline ends. Per germline, CDR1 MNHEY and CDR2 SVGAGI. CDR3 bases: TGTGCCAGCAGTATCACAGGTCTAAGGACCCAGTACTTC. Encoded protein: CASSITGLRTQYF.

Turning to this clonotype: The junction does not match germline at one end; this may be a read error. J is TRBJ2-5 and V is TRBV11-2; D remains ambiguous. This CDR3 spans 14 amino acids. From germline, CDR1 is SGHAT and CDR2 FQNNGV. The CDR3 DNA follows: TGTGCCAGCAGCTTAGATGCTGGGCAAGAGGCCCAGTACTTC. Translation gives CASSLDAGQEAQYF.

This clonotype was recorded at least ten times. The rearrangement joins TRBV11-2 to TRBJ2-7; the match to TRBD2 covers 7 bases. The CDR3 is 17 residues long. Trimming removed 5 bases from V and 1 base from J; junction bases left unmatched: 14. From germline, CDR1 is SGHAT and CDR2 FQNNGV. CDR3 nucleotide sequence: TGTGCCAGCAGCCCCTTGAGGGTAGCGGGCCCTTCCTACGAGCAGTACTTC. Amino acid sequence: CASSPLRVAGPSYEQYF.

To note about this clonotype: The junction and the germline gene differ at one end; a read error may be behind it. The rearrangement joins TRBV14 to TRBJ1-4; D is perhaps TRBD1 (6 bases). The CDR3 is 15 amino acids. Germline V gene data show CDR1 as SGHDN and CDR2 as FVKESK. As DNA, the CDR3 is TGTGCCAGCAGCCAAGATCAAACAGGGAATGAAATACTGTTTTTT. It specifies CASSQDQTGNEILFF. Using reference TRBV14 and TRBJ1-4 for the parts outside the CDR3, the full variable domain is EAGVTQFPSHSVIEKGQTVTLRCDPISGHDNLYWYRRVMGKEIKFLLHFVKESKQDESGMPNNRFLAERTGGTYSTLKVQPAELEDSGVYFCASSQDQTGNEILFFGSGTQLSVL.

The rearrangement links TRBV4-1 to TRBJ1-1; D is uncertain. CDR3 length equals 13 residues. The ends were cut back, 3 bases at V and 4 bases at J, with 9 bases in the middle. Germline V lookup: CDR1 MGHRA, CDR2 YSYEKL. The CDR3 sequence is CASSHDLGTEAFF. As DNA, the CDR3 is TGCGCCAGCAGCCATGATCTTGGCACTGAAGCTTTCTTT.

With regard to this clonotype: Germline and junction disagree at one end, which may indicate a read error. The rearrangement uses TRBV6-5 and TRBJ2-2; 11 bases map to TRBD2. The CDR3 loop spans 16 amino acids. Germline lookup yields CDR1 MNHEY and CDR2 SVGAGI. The CDR3 spells CASSYTLAGGTGELCF. The CDR3 nucleotides are TGTGCCAGCAGTTACACCCTAGCGGGAGGTACCGGGGAGCTGTGTTTT.

About this clonotype itself: Relative to the germline gene, one junction end is altered; a read error may explain this. The chain couples TRBV11-1 to TRBJ2-5, with TRBD1 matching over 7 bases. The CDR3 consists of 16 residues. Per germline, CDR1 SGHAT and CDR2 FQDESV (reference sequence). Here the CDR3 reads CASSLDSDRDRKTQYF. CDR3 coding DNA: TGTGCCAGCAGTTTAGATTCCGACAGGGACCGCAAGACCCAGTACTTC.

To note about this clonotype: One end of the junction varies from germline; a read error may be responsible. The chain has TRBV6-1 and TRBJ2-3; D is undetermined. The CDR3 is made up of 11 amino acids. Germline V lookup: CDR1 MNHNS, CDR2 SASEGT. The CDR3 coding sequence is TGTGCCAGTACCGGGTCAGATATGCAGTATTTT. Translating gives CASTGSDMQYF.

This chain uses TRBV11-2 with TRBJ2-1; D not certain. The germline gives CDR1 SGHAT, CDR2 FQNNGV. Trimming shortened V by 4 bases and J by 12 bases, and 13 bases separated the two germline ends. The CDR3 runs to 12 residues. The CDR3 bases are TGTGCCAGCAGCTACATGAGTGGTGGGCAGTTCTTC. This gives the protein CASSYMSGGQFF.

The V gene is TRBV14, the J gene TRBJ1-2; TRBD1 is a possible D gene (5 bases). Germline CDR1 reads SGHDN; CDR2 reads FVKESK. Trimming removed 1 base at V and 4 bases at J, with 13 bases between. The CDR3 is 15 residues long. The CDR3, as DNA: TGTGCCAGCAGCCAAGGCCACGGGACGGCCTATGGCTACACCTTC. Its protein product is CASSQGHGTAYGYTF.